Reported below is one TCR beta chain. The data derive from a study of cytomegalovirus exposure and HLA in healthy donors. The PCR was carried out with 60 Vbeta primers and 13 Jbeta primers. Produced via immunoSEQ multiplex PCR; TCRdb's table is partial and in-frame only. The profile shows about 280,000 clones, around nine tenths of them singletons. The germline V gene encodes CDR1 SQVTM and CDR2 ANQGSEA. The CDR3 totals 13 residues. The J gene is TRBJ2-5, the V gene TRBV29-1, with TRBD1 matching 12 bases. TRBJ2-7 matches the DNA end more closely, so the J call is doubtful. This sequence originates from a young woman in good health and CMV-seronegative. Input material: PBMCs. In DNA form, the CDR3 reads TGCAGCGTCGAGGGACAGGGGGCGGGCGAGCAGTACTTC. Translating gives CSVEGQGAGEQYF.